These T cell receptor beta chains were read from a single sample in a study of vaccination effects on CD4 cells after COVID-19. Their target antigens are unknown. TCRdb keeps only in-frame clones here, not all; method: immunoSEQ multiplex PCR. The sample has some 35,000 clones; about three quarters are singletons. The specimen was CD4+ T cells from PBMCs cultured with HCoV-NL63 spike peptides, collected before COVID-19 vaccination. These receptor sequences come from a human donor who had a prior SARS-CoV-2 infection. Both conserved end residues are part of each CDR3.

>TRBJ2-7|TRBV5-5
CASSLAFSSYEQYF
>TRBJ2-3|TRBV5-4
CASSLQTTSTDTQYF
>TRBJ2-7|TRBV2
CASRGGLVSYEQYF
>TRBJ2-4|TRBV6-2/TRBV6-3
CASSPGRGRAKNIQYF
>TRBJ1-2|TRBV4-2
CASSQDAGQGRSYTF
>TRBJ1-6|TRBV2
CASLNIRGGSPLHF
>TRBJ2-7|TRBV28
CASSIAGTGLSYEQYF
>TRBJ2-6|TRBV11-3
CASSLDRAGANVLTF
>TRBJ1-3|TRBV2
CASSDGFGNTIYF
>TRBJ1-2|TRBV4-1
CASSQARGQSYGYTF
>TRBJ2-5|TRBV7-3
CASSPTGLRGTQYF
>TRBJ2-2|TRBV10-3
CAISESYFTGELFF
>TRBJ1-1|TRBV5-1
CASSLRAGGTEAFF
>TRBJ2-1|TRBV11-3
CASRVASSYNEQFF
>TRBJ1-1|TRBV3-1/TRBV3-2
CASSQGGRADTEAFF
>TRBJ1-6|TRBV6-4
CASSDSDNYNSPLHF
>TRBJ1-2|TRBV2
CASSVLGEAGYTF
>TRBJ2-1|TRBV4-1
CASSRRPGHAPPNEQFF
>TRBJ1-2|TRBV2
CASRANLNYGYTF
>TRBJ2-1|TRBV5-4
CASSSPWGAGRDEQFF
>TRBJ2-7|TRBV9
CASSVGSLAGVNEQYF
>TRBJ2-5|TRBV5-4
CASSFPTGTTGGTQYF
>TRBJ2-1|TRBV6-5
CASCLEPGNEQFF
>TRBJ2-7|TRBV7-8
CASSPSGGVEQYF
>TRBJ2-7|TRBV3-1/TRBV3-2
CASSQDHERSYEQYF
>TRBJ2-3|TRBV7-3
CASSGTGMTDTQYF
>TRBJ1-4|TRBV6-5
CASSYYRGPTNEKLFF
>TRBJ2-5|TRBV12-3/TRBV12-4
CASSTDRGETQYF
>TRBJ2-1|TRBV19
CASSISTARHNEQFF
>TRBJ2-1|TRBV5-1
CASRELERGGHNEQFF
>TRBJ2-7|TRBV2
CASNARDRGSEQYF
>TRBJ2-7|TRBV6-1
CASSEGFQTYYEQYF